This T cell receptor beta chain comes out of a study of neurological immune-mediated disorders. CDR1 and CDR2 from the germline V gene are SQVTM and ANQGSEA. The CDR3 contains 13 residues. Between the trimmed V and J ends, which lost 1 base and 7 bases, there was a span of 12 bases. As to time point: longitudinal time-point 3. It was blood bank volunteers in Maryland, USA who made up the healthy controls. Source material was 2 million unsorted PBMCs, stored at -80 °C in RNAlater. This clonotype was counted ten times or more. 5'RACE with 10-nucleotide random UMIs generated the cDNA. TCRdb called the 5' RACE reads again in MiXCR, with one record for every CDR3 protein. The sample holds 43,000 or so distinct CDR3 sequences; about 13% are singletons and the top ten take approximately 10%.

The sequencing input was PBMCs. The clonotype comes from a man aged 25-45 years in good health. The chain is built from TRBV29-1 and TRBJ2-3; no definite D call. The CDR3 region has the DNA TGCAGCGTTGAAGTTACCCGTCAGAATACGCAGTATTTT. Amino acid sequence: CSVEVTRQNTQYF.